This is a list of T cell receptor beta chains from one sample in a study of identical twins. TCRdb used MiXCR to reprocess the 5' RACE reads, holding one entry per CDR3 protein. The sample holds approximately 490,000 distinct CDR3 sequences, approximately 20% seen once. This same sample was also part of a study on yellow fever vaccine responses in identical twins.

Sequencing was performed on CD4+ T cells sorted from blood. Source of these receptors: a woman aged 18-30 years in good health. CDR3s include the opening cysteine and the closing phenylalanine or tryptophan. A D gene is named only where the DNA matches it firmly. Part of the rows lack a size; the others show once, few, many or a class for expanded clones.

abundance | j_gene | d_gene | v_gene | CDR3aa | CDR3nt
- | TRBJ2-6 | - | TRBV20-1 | CRDQRAGANVLTF | TGCAGGGACCAGAGAGCTGGGGCCAACGTCCTGACTTTC
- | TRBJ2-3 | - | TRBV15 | CATSRGSLNNAKDTQYF | TGTGCCACCAGCAGAGGATCACTTAACAACGCCAAAGATACGCAGTATTTT
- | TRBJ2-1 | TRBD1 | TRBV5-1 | CASSSSGTGAYNEQFF | TGCGCCAGCAGCTCATCCGGGACAGGGGCCTACAATGAGCAGTTCTTC
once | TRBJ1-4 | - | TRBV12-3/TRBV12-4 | CASSFEYFRGEKLFF | TGTGCCAGCAGTTTTGAATACTTCCGGGGTGAAAAACTGTTTTTT
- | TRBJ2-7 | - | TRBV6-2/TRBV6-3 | CATFSSGEQYF | TGTGCCACCTTTTCCTCGGGGGAGCAGTACTTC
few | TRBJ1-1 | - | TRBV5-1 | CASSPRDRSNTEAFF | TGCGCCAGCAGCCCAAGAGACAGGTCGAACACTGAAGCTTTCTTT
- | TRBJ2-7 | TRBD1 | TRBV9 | CASSVSGQGGEQYF | TGTGCCAGCAGCGTCTCAGGACAGGGCGGTGAGCAGTACTTC
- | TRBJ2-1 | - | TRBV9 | CASSVGQTRLYNNEQFF | TGTGCCAGCAGCGTTGGGCAGACGCGCCTTTATAACAATGAGCAGTTCTTC
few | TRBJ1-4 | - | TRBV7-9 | CASSSPGLLEKLFF | TGTGCCAGCAGCTCACCGGGACTGCTGGAAAAACTGTTTTTT
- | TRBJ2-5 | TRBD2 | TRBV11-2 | CASSLRGSGGAAQTQYF | TGTGCCAGCAGCTTGCGGGGTAGCGGGGGGGCAGCGCAGACCCAGTACTTC
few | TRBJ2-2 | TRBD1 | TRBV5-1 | CASSRGQGKTGELFF | TGCGCCAGCAGCCGCGGACAGGGGAAAACCGGGGAGCTGTTTTTT
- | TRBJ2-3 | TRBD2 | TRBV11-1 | CASSLTIILAGGLDTQYF | TGTGCCAGCAGCTTAACAATCATCCTAGCGGGGGGATTAGATACGCAGTATTTT
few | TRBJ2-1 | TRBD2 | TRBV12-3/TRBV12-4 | CACSLVYAGGSSYNEQFF | TGTGCCTGCAGTTTAGTCTATGCGGGGGGGAGCTCCTACAATGAGCAGTTCTTC
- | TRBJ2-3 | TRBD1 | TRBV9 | CASSVMGQPGTDTQYF | TGTGCCAGCAGCGTCATGGGACAGCCGGGGACAGATACGCAGTATTTT
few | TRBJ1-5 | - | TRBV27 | CASSLRGGRQPQHF | TGTGCCAGCAGTTTAAGGGGTGGACGGCAGCCCCAGCATTTT
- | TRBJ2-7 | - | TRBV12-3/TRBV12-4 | CASSLEGAPYEQYF | TGTGCCAGCAGTTTGGAGGGGGCTCCCTACGAGCAGTACTTC
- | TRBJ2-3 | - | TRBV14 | CASSPGRLTDTQYF | TGTGCCAGCAGCCCCGGACGGCTCACAGATACGCAGTATTTT
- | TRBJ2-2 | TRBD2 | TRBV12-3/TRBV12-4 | CASSLAGVITGELFF | TGTGCCAGCAGTTTGGCGGGAGTCATCACCGGGGAGCTGTTTTTT
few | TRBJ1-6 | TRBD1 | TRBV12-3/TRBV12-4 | CASTTRDRVSPLHF | TGTGCCAGCACGACCCGGGACAGGGTATCACCCCTCCACTTT
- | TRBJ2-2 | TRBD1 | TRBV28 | CASSRTGVWAGELFF | TGTGCCAGCAGTAGGACAGGGGTTTGGGCCGGGGAGCTGTTTTTT
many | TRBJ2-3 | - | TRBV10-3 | CAISVGGSTDTQYF | TGTGCCATCAGTGTGGGCGGTAGCACAGATACGCAGTATTTT
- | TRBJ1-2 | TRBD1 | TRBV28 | CASSAAGTEYGYTF | TGTGCCAGCAGTGCGGCCGGGACAGAATATGGCTACACCTTC
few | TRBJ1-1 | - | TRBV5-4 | CASSKPMAEAFF | TGTGCCAGCAGCAAGCCCATGGCTGAAGCTTTCTTT
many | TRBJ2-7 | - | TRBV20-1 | CSARPGLTYEQYF | TGCAGTGCTAGACCGGGACTCACCTACGAGCAGTACTTC
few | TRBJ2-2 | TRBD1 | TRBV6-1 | CASRQDRGSGELFF | TGTGCCAGCAGGCAGGACAGGGGTTCCGGGGAGCTGTTTTTT
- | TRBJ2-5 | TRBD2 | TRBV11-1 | CASSSMGLAGELLETQYF | TGTGCCAGCAGCTCAATGGGACTAGCGGGAGAACTTTTGGAGACCCAGTACTTC
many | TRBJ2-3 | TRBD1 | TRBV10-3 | CAISEGTGGRHTQYF | TGTGCCATCAGTGAGGGGACAGGGGGCCGACATACGCAGTATTTT
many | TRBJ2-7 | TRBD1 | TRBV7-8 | CASSLTGGLYEQYF | TGTGCCAGCAGTTTGACAGGGGGGTTGTACGAGCAGTACTTC
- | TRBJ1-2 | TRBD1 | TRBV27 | CASSRNLQGSYGYTF | TGTGCCAGCAGCCGGAACCTACAGGGGAGCTATGGCTACACCTTC
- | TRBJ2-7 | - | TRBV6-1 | CASSASTGPTYEQYF | TGTGCCAGCAGTGCATCGACAGGCCCAACCTACGAGCAGTACTTC
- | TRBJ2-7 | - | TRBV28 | CASSKMQGSEQYF | TGTGCCAGCAGTAAAATGCAGGGTTCCGAGCAGTACTTC
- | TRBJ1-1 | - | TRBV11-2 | CASSLGPPPERAFF | TGTGCCAGCAGCTTAGGTCCTCCTCCTGAAAGGGCTTTCTTT